The clone carrying this TCR beta chain was detected a few times. The data were obtained in a study of T cell changes during pregnancy in multiple sclerosis. Looked up from germline, CDR1 is SGHRS and CDR2 is YFSETQ. CDR3 length: 15 amino acids. Losses at the gene ends were 4 bases for V and 2 bases for J; bases not matched to a gene: 3. Assay: immunoSEQ multiplex PCR; the TCRdb copy retains only in-frame clones and omits some. The table has roughly 40,000 clones, roughly 90% seen once; the top ten hold roughly 0.7%. The receptor was isolated from a female donor with multiple sclerosis, enrolled in a pregnancy study. This chain joins TRBV5-1 and TRBJ2-1; 10 bases line up with TRBD2. Sequenced material: CD4+ T cells from peripheral blood mononuclear cells, taken in the first trimester of pregnancy. In DNA form, the CDR3 reads TGCGCCAGCAGCCTAAGCGGGAGGGCCTACAATGAGCAGTTCTTC. Residues: CASSLSGRAYNEQFF.